Presented here are 27 T cell receptor beta chains from one specimen sequenced in a study of blood T cell repertoires in COVID-19. Libraries were prepared by immunoSEQ multiplex PCR; TCRdb keeps only in-frame clonotypes and omits some of them. The data show some 150,000 clones, roughly 87% seen once. Specimen: peripheral blood. Source of these receptors: a woman in her sixties or seventies with active or convalescent COVID-19.

V usage is TRBV29-1 and J usage is TRBJ2-5; possibly TRBD2 for D (5 bases). The germline V and J ends were trimmed by 1 base and 2 bases, with 8 bases remaining between them. The CDR3 is 13 amino acids. CDR1 and CDR2 from the germline V gene are SQVTM and ANQGSEA. The CDR3: CSVEAGWQETQYF. The CDR3 DNA reads as TGCAGCGTTGAAGCGGGGTGGCAAGAGACCCAGTACTTC.

The rearrangement links TRBV12-3 or TRBV12-4 to TRBJ1-5; TRBD1 matches at 7 bases. CDR3 size: 13 residues. V gave up 5 bases and J gave up 5 bases; unmatched junction bases: 3. CDR3 coding DNA: TGTGCCAGCAGTCCCACAGGGGATCAGCCCCAGCATTTT. Translating gives CASSPTGDQPQHF.

The chain couples TRBV5-1 to TRBJ2-7; a possible D gene is TRBD1 (5 bases). This CDR3 contains 15 residues. Germline V CDR1 and CDR2: SGHRS, YFSETQ. The V and J ends lost 4 bases and 4 bases respectively, with 18 bases between them. The CDR3 nucleotides are TGCGCCAGCAGCACCGATTTGGGGCAGGCGTACGAGCAGTACTTC. The encoded protein is CASSTDLGQAYEQYF.

The chain couples TRBV5-4 to TRBJ2-3; D might be TRBD2 (5 bases). V dropped 10 bases and J dropped 5 bases, with 11 bases sitting between them. From germline, CDR1 is SGHNT and CDR2 YYREEE (reference sequence). This CDR3 has 11 amino acids. Here the CDR3 DNA reads TGTGCCTGGGTAGAGGGAGATACGCAGTATTTT. It is translated as CAWVEGDTQYF.

The chain has TRBV7-2 and TRBJ2-1, with 9 bases that match TRBD1. Trimming removed 1 base from V and 8 bases from J; junction bases left unmatched: 0. CDR3 length: 13 amino acids. CDR1 and CDR2 from the germline V gene are SGHTA and FQGNSA. The CDR3 is CASSLGTGDEQFF. CDR3 DNA: TGTGCCAGCAGCTTAGGGACAGGGGATGAGCAGTTCTTC. The whole variable domain, remainder taken from reference TRBV7-2 and TRBJ2-1, is GAGVSQSPSNKVTEKGKDVELRCDPISGHTALYWYRQSLGQGLEFLIYFQGNSAPDKSGLPSDRFSAERTGGSVSTLTIQRTQQEDSAVYLCASSLGTGDEQFFGPGTRLTVL.

J is TRBJ2-2 and V is TRBV7-3, with D uncertain. The V gene lost 5 bases and the J gene lost 0 bases, with 7 bases spanning the gap. The CDR3 is 14 amino acids. Per the germline V gene, CDR1 is SGHTA and CDR2 is FQGTGA. This CDR3 is CASSPGTNTGELFF. The CDR3 DNA sequence: TGTGCCAGCAGCCCGGGTACGAACACCGGGGAGCTGTTTTTT.

The rearrangement uses TRBV7-8 and TRBJ2-3; D is unclear. This CDR3 is built from 13 residues. Germline V gene lookup returns CDR1 SGHVS and CDR2 FQNEAQ. The ends were cut back, 1 base at V and 5 bases at J, with 7 bases in the middle. The CDR3: CASSLGPVDTQYF. Written as DNA, the CDR3 is TGTGCCAGCAGCTTAGGCCCAGTAGATACGCAGTATTTT.

This rearrangement joins TRBV10-2 to TRBJ1-1; D is perhaps TRBD1 (6 bases). V dropped 6 bases and J dropped 6 bases, with 14 bases sitting between them. CDR1 and CDR2 from the germline V gene are WSHSY and SAAADI. The CDR3 loop spans 13 amino acids. The CDR3 DNA is TGCGCCAGCAGCTTCGGGGGGGGCGCTGAAGCTTTCTTT. Translation: CASSFGGGAEAFF.

The CDR3 is CASSSSGGYEQYF. In DNA form, the CDR3 reads TGCGCCAGCAGCTCGAGCGGGGGGTACGAGCAGTACTTC. V usage is TRBV5-1 and J usage is TRBJ2-7; 9 bases align to TRBD2. This CDR3 comprises 13 residues. V shed 3 bases and J 4 bases; nucleotides not matched to a gene: 2. Germline V gene lookup returns CDR1 SGHRS and CDR2 YFSETQ.

V gene TRBV5-1 combines with J gene TRBJ2-1, with D maybe TRBD2 (6 bases). CDR1 is SGHRS and CDR2 is YFSETQ in the germline V gene. Trimming pared 0 bases from V and 0 bases from J, leaving 7 bases between. The CDR3 totals 15 residues. The CDR3 region is CASSLVAASYNEQFF. The CDR3 DNA is TGCGCCAGCAGCTTGGTAGCGGCCTCCTACAATGAGCAGTTCTTC.

This clone was recorded only once. This chain joins TRBV19 and TRBJ1-2; TRBD1 agrees at 8 bases. Trimming removed 5 bases from V and 4 bases from J; junction bases left unmatched: 6. The CDR3 extends over 14 amino acids. Germline CDR1 and CDR2: LNHDA and SQIVND (reference sequence). For the CDR3, the DNA is TGTGCCAGTAGTGTTTGGGACAGGCTCTATGGCTACACCTTC. It codes for CASSVWDRLYGYTF.

The J gene is TRBJ2-1, the V gene TRBV19; 13 bases line up with TRBD2. Germline loops: CDR1 LNHDA, CDR2 SQIVND (reference sequence). With V trimmed by 3 bases and J by 4 bases, 6 bases remained unmatched. This CDR3 is 17 amino acids long. The CDR3: CASSIRTSGGVYNEQFF. The CDR3 DNA follows: TGTGCCAGTAGTATCCGTACTAGCGGGGGGGTGTACAATGAGCAGTTCTTC.

This chain joins TRBV11-2 and TRBJ2-7; 8 bases are a match to TRBD1. The CDR3 sequence is 13 residues long. V lost 4 bases and J lost 5; bases outside the gene matches: 4. Germline CDR1 and CDR2: SGHAT and FQNNGV. As DNA, the CDR3 is TGTGCCAGCAGCTCGACAGGGGCCCACGAGCAGTACTTC. Protein: CASSSTGAHEQYF.

CDR3 loop: CASRIAGGGTGELFF. The CDR3 DNA reads as TGTGCCAGCAGAATTGCGGGGGGCGGGACCGGGGAGCTGTTTTTT. The chain joins TRBV7-2 to TRBJ2-2, with 8 nucleotides matching TRBD2. The CDR3 loop spans 15 amino acids. The junction had 8 bases not matched to a gene; V was cut back by 6 bases and J by 5 bases. Germline loops: CDR1 SGHTA, CDR2 FQGNSA.

This clone has just one count. V gene TRBV7-2 combines with J gene TRBJ2-7; 9 bases align to TRBD2. The trim removed 5 bases at V and 4 bases at J, leaving 9 bases unmatched. This CDR3 is 15 amino acids long. Germline values: CDR1 SGHTA, CDR2 FQGNSA. This CDR3 reads CASSLKAGGYYEQYF. The CDR3 DNA reads as TGTGCCAGCAGCCTAAAAGCGGGGGGATATTACGAGCAGTACTTC. Complete variable domain (other parts from reference TRBV7-2 and TRBJ2-7): GAGVSQSPSNKVTEKGKDVELRCDPISGHTALYWYRQSLGQGLEFLIYFQGNSAPDKSGLPSDRFSAERTGGSVSTLTIQRTQQEDSAVYLCASSLKAGGYYEQYFGPGTRLTVT.

V and J are TRBV10-2 and TRBJ2-3; TRBD2 matches at 10 bases. The germline V gene encodes CDR1 WSHSY and CDR2 SAAADI. The CDR3 has 16 residues. V lost 6 bases and J lost 5; bases outside the gene matches: 11. CDR3 nucleotides: TGCGCCAGCAGAGAAGCGGGGGGGCTCTTTAGAGATACGCAGTATTTT. It encodes CASREAGGLFRDTQYF.

The chain uses TRBV2 and TRBJ2-7; 8 positions match TRBD1. Germline CDR1 reads SNHLY; CDR2 reads FYNNEI. This CDR3 comprises 16 residues. The J segment lost 1 base and the V segment lost 4 bases, leaving 9 bases of the junction unmatched. The CDR3 DNA is TGTGCCAGCAGTGTTGGACAGGGAGGAAGTTCCTACGAGCAGTACTTC. This gives the protein CASSVGQGGSSYEQYF.

This chain connects TRBV10-3 to TRBJ2-1; the match to TRBD1 covers 8 bases. CDR1 and CDR2 (germline): ENHRY, SYGVKD. Unmatched junction bases numbered 6, after V lost 2 bases and J lost 6 bases. This CDR3 region has 15 residues. The CDR3 nucleotides are TGTGCCATCAGTGAGGGTCAGGGGGCGAGCAATGAGCAGTTCTTC. Residues: CAISEGQGASNEQFF.

V usage is TRBV4-3 and J usage is TRBJ1-6; D perhaps matches TRBD1 (5 bases). The CDR3 loop spans 14 amino acids. Trimming cost V 1 base and J 5 bases, with 6 bases left between them. Germline values: CDR1 LGHNA, CDR2 YSLEER. CDR3 in DNA: TGCGCCAGCAGCCAAGGACAGCATAATTCACCCCTCCACTTT. As protein: CASSQGQHNSPLHF.

The V and J genes are TRBV6-1 and TRBJ2-7; tentatively, D is TRBD1 (6 bases). Per germline, CDR1 MNHNS and CDR2 SASEGT. V gave up 1 base and J gave up 2 bases, with 12 bases separating them. This CDR3 comprises 15 residues. In DNA form, the CDR3 reads TGTGCCAGCAGTGAAGGATGGGGGCAGCCCTACGAGCAGTACTTC. The encoded protein is CASSEGWGQPYEQYF.

The V gene is TRBV7-8, the J gene TRBJ1-4; D possibly corresponds to TRBD1 (5 bases). With 5 bases removed from V and 7 bases from J, the gap between germline ends came to 11 bases. CDR1 and CDR2 (germline): SGHVS, FQNEAQ. The CDR3 totals 13 residues. The CDR3 loop reads CASSRKGREKLFF. Here the CDR3 DNA reads TGTGCCAGCAGCCGCAAGGGGCGTGAAAAACTGTTTTTT.

The rearrangement links TRBV6-5 to TRBJ1-2, with D possibly being TRBD1 (5 bases). The germline gives CDR1 MNHEY, CDR2 SVGAGI. Trimming removed 0 bases from V and 8 bases from J, with 10 bases in between. This CDR3 is 13 amino acids long. The CDR3 here is CASSYSQGFGYTF. CDR3 sequence (DNA): TGTGCCAGCAGTTACTCGCAGGGATTCGGCTACACCTTC.

This chain connects TRBV10-3 to TRBJ1-3; D is undetermined. The CDR3 has 15 amino acids. Deletions cut 2 bases from V and 0 bases from J, with 8 bases between. Looked up from germline, CDR1 is ENHRY and CDR2 is SYGVKD. Here the CDR3 DNA reads TGTGCCATCAGTGAGAACGGTTTCTCTGGAAACACCATATATTTT. Amino acids: CAISENGFSGNTIYF.

This chain connects TRBV9 to TRBJ1-4, with a possible D match to TRBD1 (5 bases). In germline, CDR1 is SGDLS, CDR2 YYNGEE. V lost 5 bases, J lost 7 bases, and 18 bases lay in between. The CDR3 extends over 15 amino acids. In nucleotides, the CDR3 is TGTGCCAGCAGTGAGGAGGGGACTATCGGTGAAAAACTGTTTTTT. Translating gives CASSEEGTIGEKLFF.

The chain recombines TRBV10-1 with TRBJ1-6; the D is unclear. CDR3 length: 12 amino acids. Trimming cost V 7 bases and J 11 bases, with 12 bases left between them. Per germline, CDR1 WNHNN and CDR2 SYGVQD (reference sequence). The CDR3 DNA reads TGCGCCAGCACCGAGGAGGGTCCACCCCTCCACTTT. Translated: CASTEEGPPLHF.

The chain joins TRBV2 to TRBJ1-1; D gene ambiguous. The CDR3 has 16 residues. Germline values: CDR1 SNHLY, CDR2 FYNNEI. Trimming stripped 6 bases from V and 4 bases from J, with 21 bases between. CDR3 loop: CASSPERRGGGTEAFF. CDR3 sequence (DNA): TGTGCCAGCAGCCCCGAAAGACGAGGCGGCGGCACTGAAGCTTTCTTT.

The V gene is TRBV11-3, the J gene TRBJ2-3; 14 nucleotides align to TRBD2. The V gene end was trimmed by 4 bases and the J gene end by 6 bases; junction bases not matched to a gene: 9. The germline CDR1 and CDR2 sequences are SGHNT and YENEEA. This CDR3 region has 17 residues. The CDR3 nucleotides are TGTGCCAGCAGCTCGGGACTAGCGGGGGCCCTTGAGGATACGCAGTATTTT. This encodes CASSSGLAGALEDTQYF.